The present entry profiles one T cell receptor beta chain with its context. Relative to the germline gene, one junction end is altered; a read error may explain this. This sample is drawn from a study of tumor-infiltrating lymphocytes in primary liver carcinoma. Study-wide background: Both sexes were represented among patients, who were 30 to 69 years old.

Germline assignment: CDR1 MNHEY and CDR2 SVGAGI. The CDR3 extends over 15 amino acids. Taking about 18-31 mg of unsorted bulk tissue, the authors co-extracted RNA and DNA. Each individual tumor supplied samples from five separate regions. With around 450 ng total RNA as template and a constant-region primer, TCR beta cDNA was made. Three-round nested multiplex PCR performed with slightly modified ARM-PCR produced the TCR beta libraries. PCR rounds one and two used TRBV1-TRBV30 forward primers with a C-beta reverse primer for around 10 cycles each. TCRdb re-derived calls from the multiplex PCR reads in MiXCR, one entry per CDR3 protein. Among 110,000 or so distinct CDR3 sequences listed, roughly 80% were seen once.

Sequencing was done on a sample of liver tumor tissue from sampling region 3. The subset: tumor region T3, left-lateral pole. This chain uses TRBV6-5 with TRBJ2-5, with a weak D call TRBD2 (5 bases). The clonotype originates from a man aged 35 to 55 with primary liver carcinoma and hepatitis B virus infection. The CDR3 is CANSYSTGWEETRYF. CDR3 nucleotide sequence: TGTGCCAACAGTTACTCGACGGGGTGGGAAGAGACCCGGTACTTC.